This note documents a single T cell receptor beta chain sequence. Its antigen is unidentified. The record originates from a study of cytomegalovirus exposure and HLA in healthy donors. Study-wide results and limits: Differences between HLA loci emerged in a later analysis of TCR association rates, with DRB1 most and HLA-C fewest.

In the PCR, 60 Vbeta and 13 Jbeta primers were used. Authors' data handling: Roughly 11 million shared chains were among the roughly 78 million unique TCR beta chains that a later analysis counted. Data came from immunoSEQ multiplex PCR; TCRdb stores just in-frame clones and leaves some out. For V, J and clone size, that table is used; D and trimming come from the DNA. The sample contains about 130,000 clones, 80% of which appear only once. Sequencing used PBMCs. This clonotype was obtained from a man aged 30-40 years in good health and CMV-seronegative.

The CDR3 here is CASSLEGRELFF. The CDR3 DNA sequence: TGTGCCAGCAGTTTAGAGGGCAGGGAGCTGTTTTTT. V gene TRBV28 combines with J gene TRBJ2-2, with a weak D call TRBD2 (5 bases). Germline CDR1 MDHEN, CDR2 SYDVKM. The CDR3 is 12 amino acids. Trimming shortened V by 2 bases and J by 9 bases, and 7 bases separated the two germline ends.